This T cell receptor beta chain was sequenced in a study of blood T cell repertoires in COVID-19. Sequencing was performed with immunoSEQ multiplex PCR; in TCRdb, only in-frame clones are kept and a portion is missing. Of approximately 130,000 clones listed, around three quarters are singletons. The germline gives CDR1 MNHEY, CDR2 SVGAGI. The CDR3 covers 12 residues. With V trimmed by 11 bases and J by 4 bases, 6 bases remained unmatched. What was sequenced was peripheral blood. The receptor was isolated from a human donor in a cohort sampled during active COVID-19. V is TRBV6-5 and J is TRBJ1-2, with 8 bases lining up with TRBD1. CDR3 loop: CACYRGTYGYTF. The DNA of the CDR3 is TGTGCCTGCTACAGGGGGACCTATGGCTACACCTTC.